A selection of T cell receptor beta chains follows, all from one sample in a study of blood T cell repertoires in COVID-19. Some clones are missing from TCRdb's copy, which holds only in-frame ones; the method was immunoSEQ multiplex PCR. Of fewer than 250,000 clones listed, roughly 91% are singletons. The specimen sequenced was peripheral blood. The receptors stem from a man aged 25 to 40 with COVID-19, enrolled during active disease. Both conserved end residues are part of each CDR3. A D gene is named only where the DNA matches it firmly. Part of the rows lack a size; the others show once, few, many or a class for expanded clones.

>TRBJ2-7|once|-|TRBV7-7
TGTGCCAGCAGCCCCCTAGGGAGCTACGAGCAGTACTTC
CASSPLGSYEQYF
>TRBJ2-5|-|-|TRBV9
TGTGCCAGCAGCGAAAGGAGGGGGGGTAAGCAAGAGACCCAGTACTTC
CASSERRGGKQETQYF
>TRBJ1-6|-|-|TRBV5-1
TGCGCCAGCAGCTTGAGCAGGGGTTCGTCACCCCTCCACTTT
CASSLSRGSSPLHF
>TRBJ1-3|-|-|TRBV12-5
TGTGCTAGTGGTTTGTATATCGACAGATACTCTGGAAACACCATATATTTT
CASGLYIDRYSGNTIYF
>TRBJ2-1|-|TRBD1|TRBV5-4
TGTGCCAGCAGCTCCAGGGGGCTATCAGGCAATGAGCAGTTCTTC
CASSSRGLSGNEQFF
>TRBJ2-7|-|-|TRBV6-6
TGTGCCAGCAGTTCCCCGCTAGATGGCTACGAGCAGTACTTC
CASSSPLDGYEQYF
>TRBJ2-2|-|TRBD1|TRBV19
TGTGCCAGTAGGTTGACAGGGTCCGGGGAGCTGTTTTTT
CASRLTGSGELFF
>TRBJ1-5|-|-|TRBV5-1
TGCGCCAGCAGCTTGGGCACGTTGGAGGCCAATCAGCCCCAGCATTTT
CASSLGTLEANQPQHF
>TRBJ2-2|-|-|TRBV5-1
TGCGCCAGCAGCTCCGGACAGACGAACACCGGGGAGCTGTTTTTT
CASSSGQTNTGELFF
>TRBJ1-1|-|TRBD1|TRBV4-1
TGCGCCAGCAGCCAACTTCGAGGGACAGGGGGCGCGGGGATAGGATCCGCTGAAGCTTTCTTT
CASSQLRGTGGAGIGSAEAFF
>TRBJ2-1|-|-|TRBV27
TGTGCCAGCAGTGGGGGCATAATCGGGCACAATGAGCAGTTCTTC
CASSGGIIGHNEQFF
>TRBJ1-4|-|-|TRBV27
TGTGCCAGCAGTCCCACTAGCGGAAAACTGTTTTTT
CASSPTSGKLFF
>TRBJ2-7|-|TRBD1|TRBV9
TGTGCCAGCAGCGTACGGGACAGGGTCTACGAGCAGTACTTC
CASSVRDRVYEQYF
>TRBJ1-2|-|-|TRBV7-9
TGTGCCAGCAGCTTAGCGGGGGGGACGGCTCAAGGCTACACCTTC
CASSLAGGTAQGYTF
>TRBJ1-1|-|-|TRBV5-1
TGCGCCAGCAGCTTGCAGGGCATAGAAGCTTTCTTT
CASSLQGIEAFF
>TRBJ2-2|-|-|TRBV7-9
TGTGCCAGCAGCCCCCAGGGAATGAGCACCGGGGAGCTGTTTTTT
CASSPQGMSTGELFF
>TRBJ1-1|-|TRBD1|TRBV19
TGTGCCAGTAGTGCGGGACAGGGCAACACTGAAGCTTTCTTT
CASSAGQGNTEAFF